These 4 T cell receptor beta chains were all obtained from the same sample, sequenced in a study of control samples from healthy donors and cancer patients. Clones were read by immunoSEQ multiplex PCR, and TCRdb kept only the in-frame ones, dropping some. This table has some 120,000 clones, roughly nine tenths appearing once. Material: blood. All receptors derive from a woman aged 18-29 years in good health.

V usage is TRBV5-1 and J usage is TRBJ2-3; no clear D. Germline CDR1 and CDR2: SGHRS and YFSETQ. V was pared by 3 bases and J by 0 bases, with 8 bases between. CDR3 length: 14 residues. Written as DNA, the CDR3 is TGCGCCAGCAGCTCCCGGAGCAGCACAGATACGCAGTATTTT. Residues: CASSSRSSTDTQYF.

In its sample, this clone was seen once. This sequence joins TRBV7-2 and TRBJ2-1, with D possibly being TRBD1 (7 bases). This CDR3 is built from 15 residues. The V end lost 1 base, the J end lost 6 bases, and 13 bases lay between the germline ends. The germline V gene has CDR1 SGHTA and CDR2 FQGNSA. The CDR3 DNA reads as TGTGCCAGCAGCTTAGGGGGGGCAGGGGGCAATGAGCAGTTCTTC. This codes for CASSLGGAGGNEQFF.

V gene TRBV6-2 or TRBV6-3 combines with J gene TRBJ2-1; 8 bases agree with TRBD1. From germline, CDR1 is MNHEY and CDR2 SVGEGT. The junction had 4 bases not matched to a gene; V was cut back by 4 bases and J by 2 bases. The length of the CDR3 is 15 residues. CDR3 in DNA: TGTGCCAGCAGTTCGTCGGGACAGGCCTACAATGAGCAGTTCTTC. Amino acids: CASSSSGQAYNEQFF.

The chain couples TRBV3-1 (or the pseudogene TRBV3-2) to TRBJ2-4, with unresolved D. V was trimmed by 2 bases and J by 1 base, leaving 24 bases between them. In germline, CDR1 is LGHDT, CDR2 YNNKEL (reference sequence). The CDR3 is 20 amino acids. CDR3 nucleotides: TGTGCCAGCAGCCAACCCCTTCCTGGTTTCTCTAGATTCGCCAAAAACATTCAGTACTTC. Its translation is CASSQPLPGFSRFAKNIQYF.